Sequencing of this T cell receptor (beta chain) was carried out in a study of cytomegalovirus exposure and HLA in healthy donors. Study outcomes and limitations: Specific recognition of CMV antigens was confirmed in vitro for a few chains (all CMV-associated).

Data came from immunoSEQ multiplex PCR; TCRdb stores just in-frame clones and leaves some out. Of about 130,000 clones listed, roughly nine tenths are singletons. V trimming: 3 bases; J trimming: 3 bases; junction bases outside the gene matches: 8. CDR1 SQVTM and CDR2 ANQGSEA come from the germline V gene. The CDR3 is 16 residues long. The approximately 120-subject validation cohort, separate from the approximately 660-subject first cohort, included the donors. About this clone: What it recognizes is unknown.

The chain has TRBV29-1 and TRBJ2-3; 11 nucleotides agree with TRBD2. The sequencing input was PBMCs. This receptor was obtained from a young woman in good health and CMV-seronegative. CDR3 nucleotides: TGCAGCGTTGAGCAACTAGCGGGGGAGGGTACAGATACGCAGTATTTT. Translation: CSVEQLAGEGTDTQYF.